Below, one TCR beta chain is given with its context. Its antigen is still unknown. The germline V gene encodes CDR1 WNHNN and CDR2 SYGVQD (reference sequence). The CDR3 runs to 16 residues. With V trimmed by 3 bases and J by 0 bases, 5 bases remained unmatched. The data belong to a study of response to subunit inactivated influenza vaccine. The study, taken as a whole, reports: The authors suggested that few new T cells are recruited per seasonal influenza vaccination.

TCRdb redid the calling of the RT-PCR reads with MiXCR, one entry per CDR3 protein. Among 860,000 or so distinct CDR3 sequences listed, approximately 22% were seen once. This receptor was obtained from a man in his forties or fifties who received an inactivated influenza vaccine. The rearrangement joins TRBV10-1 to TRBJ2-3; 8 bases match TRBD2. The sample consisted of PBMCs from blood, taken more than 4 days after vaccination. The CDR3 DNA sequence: TGCGCCAGCAGTGATATGGCTAGCGGGAGCACAGATACGCAGTATTTT. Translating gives CASSDMASGSTDTQYF.